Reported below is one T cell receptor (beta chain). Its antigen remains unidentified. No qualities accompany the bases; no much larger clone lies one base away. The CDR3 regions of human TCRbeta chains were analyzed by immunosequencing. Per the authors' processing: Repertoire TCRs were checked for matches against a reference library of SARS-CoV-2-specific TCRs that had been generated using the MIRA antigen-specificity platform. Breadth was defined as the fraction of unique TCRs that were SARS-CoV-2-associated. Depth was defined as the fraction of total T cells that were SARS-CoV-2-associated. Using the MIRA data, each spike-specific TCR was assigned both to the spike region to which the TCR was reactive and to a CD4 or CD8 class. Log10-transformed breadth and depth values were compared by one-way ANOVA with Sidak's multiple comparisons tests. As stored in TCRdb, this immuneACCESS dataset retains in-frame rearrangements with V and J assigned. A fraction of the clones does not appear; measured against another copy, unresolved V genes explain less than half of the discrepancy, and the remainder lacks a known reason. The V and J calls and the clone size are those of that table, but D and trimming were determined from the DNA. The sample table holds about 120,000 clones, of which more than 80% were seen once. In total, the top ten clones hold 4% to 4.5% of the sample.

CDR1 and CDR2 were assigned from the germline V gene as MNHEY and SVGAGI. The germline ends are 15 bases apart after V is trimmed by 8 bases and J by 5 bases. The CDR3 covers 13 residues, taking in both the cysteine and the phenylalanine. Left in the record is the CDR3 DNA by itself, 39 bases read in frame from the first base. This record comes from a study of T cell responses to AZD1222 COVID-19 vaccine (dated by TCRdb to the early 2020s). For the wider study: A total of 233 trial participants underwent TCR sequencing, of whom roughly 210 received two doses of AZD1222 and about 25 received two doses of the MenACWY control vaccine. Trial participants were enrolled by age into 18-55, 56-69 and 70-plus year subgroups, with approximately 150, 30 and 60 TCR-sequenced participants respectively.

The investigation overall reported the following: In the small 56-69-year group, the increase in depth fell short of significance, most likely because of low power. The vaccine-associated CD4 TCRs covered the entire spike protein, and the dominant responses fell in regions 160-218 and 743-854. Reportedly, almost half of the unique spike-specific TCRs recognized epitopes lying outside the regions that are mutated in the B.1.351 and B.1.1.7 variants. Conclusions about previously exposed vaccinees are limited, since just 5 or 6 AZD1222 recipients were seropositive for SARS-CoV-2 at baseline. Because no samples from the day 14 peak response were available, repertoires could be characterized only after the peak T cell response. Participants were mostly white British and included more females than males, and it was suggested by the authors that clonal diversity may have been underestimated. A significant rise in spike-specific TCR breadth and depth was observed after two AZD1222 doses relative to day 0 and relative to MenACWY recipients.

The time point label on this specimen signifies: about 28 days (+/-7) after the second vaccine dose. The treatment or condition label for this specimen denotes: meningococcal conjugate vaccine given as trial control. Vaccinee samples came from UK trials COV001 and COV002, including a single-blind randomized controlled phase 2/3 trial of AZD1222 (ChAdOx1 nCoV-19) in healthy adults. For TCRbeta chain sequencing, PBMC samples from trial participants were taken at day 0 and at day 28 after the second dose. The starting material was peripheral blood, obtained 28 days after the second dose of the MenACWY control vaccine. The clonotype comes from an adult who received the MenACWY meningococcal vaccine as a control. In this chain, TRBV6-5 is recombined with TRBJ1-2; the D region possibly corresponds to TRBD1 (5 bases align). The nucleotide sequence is TGTGCCAGCGGGGGTCCGGGCACTTATGGCTACACCTTC. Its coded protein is CASGGPGTYGYTF.